These 23 T cell receptor beta chains came from one sample sequenced in a study of technical replicates of blood from a handful of donors (dated by TCRdb to 2016 to 2017). The receptor library was made with the immunoSEQ multiplex PCR assay. Held by TCRdb, this immuneACCESS table contains in-frame sequences only and omits some clones. Under half of the omission traces to an unresolved V gene where checked; the cause of the rest is unknown. This sample gives 70,000 to 95,000 clones in total; around 97% of them show up just once. About 0.29% of the sample goes to the ten largest clones. The sequencing sample was made of T cells isolated from PBMCs. The receptors here all came from a human donor in good health.

The J gene is TRBJ2-3, the V gene TRBV2; 9 bases align to TRBD2. The CDR3 has 16 amino acids. J lost 9 bases, V lost 7 bases, and 17 bases had no gene match. Germline V CDR1 and CDR2: SNHLY, FYNNEI. CDR3 bases: TGTGCCAGCATTTTCGAGCGGGGGGTACCGACGTCCACGCAGTATTTT. This sequence encodes CASIFERGVPTSTQYF.

The V gene is TRBV15, the J gene TRBJ2-5; D might be TRBD2 (6 bases). Between the trimmed V and J ends, which lost 0 bases and 2 bases, there was a span of 10 bases. Germline values: CDR1 LNHNV, CDR2 YYDKDF (reference sequence). The CDR3 spans 15 residues. The CDR3 sequence: CATSRDGGRQETQYF. The CDR3 nucleotides are TGTGCCACCAGCAGAGATGGGGGGAGGCAAGAGACCCAGTACTTC.

The V call is TRBV6-6, the J call TRBJ1-1; D might be TRBD1 (6 bases). Trimming removed 2 bases at V and 3 bases at J, with 10 bases between. The germline V gene has CDR1 MNHNY and CDR2 SVGAGI (reference sequence). This CDR3 region has 14 residues. The CDR3 protein is CASSYNQGHTEAFF. CDR3 sequence (DNA): TGTGCCAGCAGTTACAATCAGGGGCACACTGAAGCTTTCTTT.

The V gene is TRBV7-3, the J gene TRBJ2-4; D unresolved. CDR3 length equals 13 residues. Trimming left V 3 bases short and J 6 bases short, with 9 bases between. Germline CDR1 and CDR2: SGHTA and FQGTGA. CDR3 coding DNA: TGTGCCAGCAGCTTGGGCTCGCCAAACATTCAGTACTTC. Its translation is CASSLGSPNIQYF.

The J gene is TRBJ1-5, the V gene TRBV6-5; D unresolved. Trimming took 5 bases from V and 9 from J, leaving 11 bases between them. CDR1 and CDR2 (germline): MNHEY, SVGAGI. This CDR3 is built from 12 residues. The CDR3 nucleotides are TGTGCCAGCAGTAGCGACGGTTCGCCCCAGCATTTT. It is translated as CASSSDGSPQHF.

This clone appeared a single time. The chain links TRBV28 to TRBJ2-5; no clear D. Germline CDR1 and CDR2: MDHEN and SYDVKM. The V end was cut by 5 bases, the J end by 2 bases, with 12 bases between. CDR3 length: 14 amino acids. Here the CDR3 DNA reads TGTGCCAGCAGTCATCTAGATAGGCAAGAGACCCAGTACTTC. The encoded protein is CASSHLDRQETQYF. The full variable domain, completed using reference TRBV28 and TRBJ2-5, is DVKVTQSSRYLVKRTGEKVFLECVQDMDHENMFWYRQDPGLGLRLIYFSYDVKMKEKGDIPEGYSVSREKKERFSLILESASTNQTSMYLCASSHLDRQETQYFGPGTRLLVL.

Here the CDR3 reads CASRPTGNYGYTF. DNA of the CDR3: TGTGCCAGCAGGCCTACAGGGAACTATGGCTACACCTTC. The rearrangement uses TRBV6-1 and TRBJ1-2, with D maybe TRBD1 (6 bases). The CDR3 has 13 residues. Germline V lookup: CDR1 MNHNS, CDR2 SASEGT. The V and J ends lost 6 bases and 2 bases respectively, with 10 bases between them.

This chain uses TRBV7-9 with TRBJ2-7, with D tentatively TRBD1 (6 bases). This CDR3 is 13 amino acids long. V lost 5 bases and J lost 2, with 10 bases in between. The germline V gene encodes CDR1 SEHNR and CDR2 FQNEAQ (reference sequence). The CDR3: CASSLGAPYEQYF. The CDR3 coding sequence is TGTGCCAGCAGCCTGGGGGCCCCCTACGAGCAGTACTTC.

V is TRBV4-1 and J is TRBJ1-4; the match to TRBD1 covers 9 bases. The CDR3 spans 15 residues. The ends lost 3 bases at V and 10 bases at J; junction bases unmatched: 9. In germline, CDR1 is MGHRA, CDR2 YSYEKL. Here the CDR3 DNA reads TGCGCCAGCAGCCATCCGGACCGGGACAGGGTAAAACTGTTTTTT. Its protein product is CASSHPDRDRVKLFF.

The V call is TRBV5-8, the J call TRBJ2-7; TRBD2 might be the D (6 bases). This CDR3 has 13 amino acids. Germline CDR1 is SGHTS and CDR2 is YDEGEE. Trimming took off 2 bases at V and 2 bases at J, with 8 bases between the two ends. The CDR3 loop reads CASSFGEAYEQYF. CDR3 nucleotide sequence: TGTGCCAGCAGCTTCGGGGAGGCCTACGAGCAGTACTTC. The full variable domain, completed using reference TRBV5-8 and TRBJ2-7, is EAGVTQSPTHLIKTRGQQATLRCSPISGHTSVYWYQQALGLGLQFLLWYDEGEERNRGNFPPRFSGRQFPNYSSELNVNALELEDSALYLCASSFGEAYEQYFGPGTRLTVT.

In DNA, the CDR3 is TGCGCCAGCAGCCCTGGACAGGGCCGTCACACTGAAGCTTTCTTT. This translates into CASSPGQGRHTEAFF. This chain uses TRBV5-1 with TRBJ1-1; 8 bases match TRBD1. Trimming cost V 4 bases and J 3 bases; bases outside gene matches: 8. CDR1 and CDR2 from the germline V gene are SGHRS and YFSETQ. This CDR3 region has 15 residues.

With respect to this clone: Germline is not matched at one junction end, which may reflect a read error. This sequence joins TRBV7-9 and TRBJ2-1; 7 bases fit TRBD2. Germline CDR1 and CDR2: SEHNR and FQNEAQ (reference sequence). The CDR3 has 14 amino acids. CDR3 in DNA: TGTGCCAGCAGGTTAGAAGCTAGCGGAGTAGAGCAGTTCTTC. Translating it yields CASRLEASGVEQFF.

This sequence joins TRBV7-2 and TRBJ2-1; D might be TRBD1 (5 bases). The CDR3 covers 12 residues. The germline V and J ends were trimmed by 5 bases and 15 bases, with 17 bases remaining between them. Germline values: CDR1 SGHTA, CDR2 FQGNSA. The CDR3 DNA is TGTGCCAGCAGCCCCGTACAGGCCCCCTCGTTCTTC. This gives the protein CASSPVQAPSFF. The full variable domain, rest sourced from reference TRBV7-2 and TRBJ2-1, is GAGVSQSPSNKVTEKGKDVELRCDPISGHTALYWYRQSLGQGLEFLIYFQGNSAPDKSGLPSDRFSAERTGGSVSTLTIQRTQQEDSAVYLCASSPVQAPSFFGPGTRLTVL.

This chain connects TRBV6-4 to TRBJ1-1; 9 bases agree with TRBD1. This CDR3 is built from 14 residues. Trimming removed 0 bases from V and 4 bases from J; junction bases left unmatched: 0. Germline lookup yields CDR1 MRHNA and CDR2 SNTAGT. CDR3 DNA sequence: TGTGCCAGCAGTGACTCGGACAGGGGCACTGAAGCTTTCTTT. This gives the protein CASSDSDRGTEAFF.

The chain has TRBV10-3 and TRBJ2-1; 11 nucleotides align to TRBD2. Losses at the gene ends were 5 bases for V and 13 bases for J; bases not matched to a gene: 7. The CDR3 length is 13 residues. CDR1 and CDR2 (germline): ENHRY, SYGVKD. This CDR3 is CAISSLLAGEQFF. CDR3 DNA sequence: TGTGCCATCAGTAGTCTACTAGCGGGAGAACAGTTCTTC.

The chain links TRBV11-3 to TRBJ2-1; 10 nucleotides agree with TRBD2. The V segment lost 0 bases and the J segment 4 bases; nucleotides outside the gene matches: 0. This CDR3 has 15 amino acids. Per the germline V gene, CDR1 is SGHNT and CDR2 is YENEEA. CDR3 region: CASSLELAGYNEQFF. DNA for the CDR3: TGTGCCAGCAGCTTAGAACTAGCGGGGTACAATGAGCAGTTCTTC.

The CDR3 here is CASSLGLAGAADTQYF. CDR3 coding DNA: TGTGCCAGCAGCTTAGGCCTAGCGGGAGCGGCAGATACGCAGTATTTT. This sequence joins TRBV11-2 and TRBJ2-3, with 10 bases fitting TRBD2. The germline V gene encodes CDR1 SGHAT and CDR2 FQNNGV. V lost 1 base, J lost 4 bases, and 5 bases stayed unmatched. The CDR3 runs 16 residues.

Concerning this clone: A junction end diverges from the germline sequence, so it may reflect a read error. The V and J genes are TRBV11-3 and TRBJ1-2; TRBD1 matches 8 bases. Germline CDR1 reads SGHNT; CDR2 reads YENEEA. The CDR3 covers 11 residues. The CDR3 reads CASSFTGQGNF. CDR3 coding DNA: TGTGCCAGCAGCTTTACAGGACAGGGAAATTTC.

This clone was detected once. The chain carries TRBV7-3 and TRBJ2-3; 8 nucleotides agree with TRBD1. Germline V gene lookup returns CDR1 SGHTA and CDR2 FQGTGA. J gave up 3 bases and V 1 base, and 6 bases lay outside the gene matches. The CDR3 extends over 16 amino acids. CDR3 sequence (DNA): TGTGCCAGCAGCTTAATGGGGACAGGAGGAACAGATACGCAGTATTTT. This codes for CASSLMGTGGTDTQYF.

The chain links TRBV7-2 to TRBJ2-7; TRBD1 matches at 7 bases. The ends lost 6 bases at V and 0 bases at J; junction bases unmatched: 8. The CDR3 has 15 amino acids. Germline V CDR1 and CDR2: SGHTA, FQGNSA. The CDR3 nucleotides read TGTGCCAGCAGGTCGACAGGGAGAGGCTCCTACGAGCAGTACTTC. This sequence encodes CASRSTGRGSYEQYF.

The chain employs TRBV19 and TRBJ2-1; 10 bases line up with TRBD2. Germline CDR1 and CDR2: LNHDA and SQIVND (reference sequence). The CDR3 extends over 13 amino acids. Trimming at V came to 5 bases and at J to 10 bases, leaving 5 bases not matched to a gene. The CDR3: CASSVSGRYEQFF. The CDR3 nucleotides read TGTGCCAGTAGTGTTAGCGGGAGGTACGAGCAGTTCTTC. The full variable domain, completed using reference TRBV19 and TRBJ2-1, is DGGITQSPKYLFRKEGQNVTLSCEQNLNHDAMYWYRQDPGQGLRLIYYSQIVNDFQKGDIAEGYSVSREKKESFPLTVTSAQKNPTAFYLCASSVSGRYEQFFGPGTRLTVL.

The chain couples TRBV6-1 to TRBJ1-2; D perhaps matches TRBD1 (6 bases). Trimming shortened V by 6 bases and J by 4 bases, and 12 bases separated the two germline ends. The CDR3 sequence is 13 residues long. Germline V gene sequence: CDR1 MNHNS, CDR2 SASEGT. The CDR3 here is CASRAGQTYGYTF. CDR3 nucleotide sequence: TGTGCCAGCAGAGCTGGACAGACCTATGGCTACACCTTC.

The V call is TRBV7-6, the J call TRBJ2-7; 7 bases map to TRBD2. Germline CDR1 and CDR2: SGHVS and FNYEAQ. The V segment lost 2 bases and the J segment 3 bases; nucleotides outside the gene matches: 7. The CDR3 spans 15 residues. The CDR3 spells CASSLSGGSSYEQYF. DNA of the CDR3: TGTGCCAGCAGCTTATCCGGCGGGAGCAGCTACGAGCAGTACTTC. The full variable domain, completed using reference TRBV7-6 and TRBJ2-7, is GAGVSQSPRYKVTKRGQDVALRCDPISGHVSLYWYRQALGQGPEFLTYFNYEAQQDKSGLPNDRFSAERPEGSISTLTIQRTEQRDSAMYRCASSLSGGSSYEQYFGPGTRLTVT.